Described below is a single T cell receptor beta chain sequence and its context. The sample comes from a study of blood T cell repertoires in COVID-19. The wider study: Collection of acute and convalescent COVID-19 samples took place in the United States, Italy and Spain. PBMCs, B-cell-depleted T cells, or T cells were the source of the cDNA or gDNA that made up the material.

TCRdb's table, derived via immunoSEQ multiplex PCR, lists solely in-frame clones and lacks some. The sample contains about 260,000 clones, 85% to 90% of which appear only once. V lost 6 bases, J lost 4 bases, and 12 bases lay in between. Per the germline V gene, CDR1 is MNHEY and CDR2 is SVGAGI. The CDR3 extends over 13 amino acids. Sequencing was done on a sample of peripheral blood. This sequence joins TRBV6-5 and TRBJ1-1; D is perhaps TRBD1 (6 bases). This TCR came from a woman aged 40 to 49 with acute or convalescent COVID-19. This chain's CDR3 is CASSALGATEAFF. The CDR3 bases are TGTGCCAGCAGCGCGCTGGGGGCCACTGAAGCTTTCTTT.